Listed below are T cell receptor beta chains from one sample, sequenced in a study of T cell repertoires in cytomegalovirus infection. Antigen specificity for these receptors is unknown. TCRdb fed the reads into MiXCR, producing one record per CDR3 protein. The table includes roughly 990,000 distinct CDR3 sequences, 30% to 40% detected once. The sequences come from cultured CD8+ T cells from PBMCs, collected from culture after CMV antigen stimulation. These receptors were obtained from a human donor in good health (CMV status not recorded). Some clones in this sample may be carry-over from other donors' samples. CDR3s include the opening cysteine and the closing phenylalanine or tryptophan. D genes are given only for firm matches. Only part of the rows carry a size: once, few, many, or a class if the clone is expanded.

TRBD2,TRBV9,-,TRBJ2-1,TGTGCCAGCAGCGTAGTATCCGTGCCTAGCGGGTGGGGCAATGAGCAGTTCTTC,CASSVVSVPSGWGNEQFF
TRBD2,TRBV24-1,-,TRBJ2-3,TGTGCCACCGGGACTCTAGCGGGGTCAACAGATACGCAGTATTTT,CATGTLAGSTDTQYF
-,TRBV25-1,-,TRBJ2-7,TGTGCCAGCAGTGACATCGAGCGGGCCTCCTACGAGCAGTACTTC,CASSDIERASYEQYF
TRBD1,TRBV12-3/TRBV12-4,-,TRBJ2-7,TGTGCCAGCAGTTACAGCAGGGGGCTCTACGAGCAGTACTTC,CASSYSRGLYEQYF
-,TRBV6-1,-,TRBJ2-7,TGTGCCAGCAGTCCTGGGGCGGGTCCGAACGAGCAGTACTTC,CASSPGAGPNEQYF
TRBD1,TRBV4-1,-,TRBJ2-7,TGCGCCAGCAGCCACCGGACAGGGGAGTCCTACGAGCAGTACTTC,CASSHRTGESYEQYF
-,TRBV7-2,many,TRBJ1-6,TGTGCCAGCAGCTTAGGCAGGGCGCAATCGGCACCCCTCCACTTT,CASSLGRAQSAPLHF
-,TRBV4-2,-,TRBJ2-1,TGTGCCAGCAGCACGGGGTTGAGCTCCTACAATGAGCAGTTCTTC,CASSTGLSSYNEQFF
-,TRBV19,-,TRBJ1-5,TGTGCCAGTTCCAGGGACGGCTGGTCCCAGCATTTT,CASSRDGWSQHF
-,TRBV7-9,many,TRBJ2-3,TGTGCCAGCAGAACCCAAGCGGGCCCATCCCCAGATACGCAGTATTTT,CASRTQAGPSPDTQYF
-,TRBV11-2,-,TRBJ2-5,TGTGCCAGCAGGGCGGAGGAGACCCAGTACTTC,CASRAEETQYF
TRBD1,TRBV9,once,TRBJ1-1,TGTGCCAGCAGCGTTCGGGACAGGGGGTTTTACACTGAAGCTTTCTTT,CASSVRDRGFYTEAFF
-,TRBV7-9,-,TRBJ2-3,TGTGCCAGCAGCCCGAGAGGGGGGACAGCAACTAGCACAGATACGCAGTATTTT,CASSPRGGTATSTDTQYF
TRBD1,TRBV27,many,TRBJ1-2,TGTGCCAGCAGTTTCAGTCCGGGACAGGGAAACTATGGCTACACCTTC,CASSFSPGQGNYGYTF
TRBD2,TRBV28,many,TRBJ2-4,TGTGCCAGCAGCCCAACCCTCGGACTAGCTGACATTCAGTACTTC,CASSPTLGLADIQYF
TRBD2,TRBV7-9,many,TRBJ2-3,TGTGCCAGCAGCTCCCCGCGGGGGGGCACAGATACGCAGTATTTT,CASSSPRGGTDTQYF
-,TRBV6-6,-,TRBJ1-5,TGTGCCAGCAGTTACATCAGGGAGGAATATAGCAATCAGCCCCAGCATTTT,CASSYIREEYSNQPQHF
TRBD1,TRBV20-1,few,TRBJ1-1,TGCAGTGCTGGGACAGGGCTAGAAACTGAAGCTTTCTTT,CSAGTGLETEAFF
TRBD2,TRBV5-1,-,TRBJ2-1,TGCGCCAGCAGCTGGTCGAGCGGGGGAGCCTACAATGAGCAGTTCTTC,CASSWSSGGAYNEQFF
-,TRBV6-6,few,TRBJ2-6,TGTGCCAGCACCCAGAGCAGGGCGAGTGGGGCCAACGTCCTGACTTTC,CASTQSRASGANVLTF
TRBD2,TRBV6-6,-,TRBJ2-1,TGTGCCAGCAGTTACTCTCTAGGCGGGGGGCACTCCTACAATGAGCAGTTCTTC,CASSYSLGGGHSYNEQFF
-,TRBV7-9,few,TRBJ1-4,TGTGCCAGCAGCCCCTCCCGAAGACAATCAACTAATGAAAAACTGTTTTTT,CASSPSRRQSTNEKLFF
-,TRBV7-9,few,TRBJ1-1,TGTGCCAGCAGCTCCCGGGACGGCCAGAACACTGAAGCTTTCTTT,CASSSRDGQNTEAFF
TRBD1,TRBV20-1,-,TRBJ1-2,TGCAGTGCTTGGACAGGGGAAATCTTTGGCTACACCTTC,CSAWTGEIFGYTF
-,TRBV19,-,TRBJ2-7,TGTGCCAGCAAGGGGTCGGGTGGCTACTACGAGGAGTACTTC,CASKGSGGYYEEYF
-,TRBV6-2/TRBV6-3,-,TRBJ2-5,TGTGCCAGCAGACCTTTACTTGTTGCGAGGGGACATTTTCAAGAGACCCAGTACTTC,CASRPLLVARGHFQETQYF
-,TRBV7-9,-,TRBJ1-2,TGTGCCAGCAGCTTGGGGGCGCGGGGGGACTACTATGGCTACACCTTC,CASSLGARGDYYGYTF
-,TRBV5-5,few,TRBJ2-3,TGTGCCAGCAGCTTGAAGGGACTTGGCACAGATACGCAGTATTTT,CASSLKGLGTDTQYF
-,TRBV6-6,few,TRBJ1-4,TGTGCCAGCAGTTACCCGGAAGTAGGCGAAAAACTGTTTTTT,CASSYPEVGEKLFF
-,TRBV19,-,TRBJ1-2,TGTGCCAGTAGTGATCGGCCAGCAGACAACTATGGCTACACCTTC,CASSDRPADNYGYTF
-,TRBV7-9,few,TRBJ2-7,TGTGCCAGCAGCATGGGAAGGGGCCCTTGGGAGCAGTACTTC,CASSMGRGPWEQYF
-,TRBV20-1,-,TRBJ2-3,TGCAGTGCTCCACACGCTAGCGCTGGGACAGATACGCAGTATTTT,CSAPHASAGTDTQYF
-,TRBV7-9,many,TRBJ2-7,TGTGCCAGCAGCTCTCCCGACAGGCACGAGCAGTACTTC,CASSSPDRHEQYF
-,TRBV12-3/TRBV12-4,few,TRBJ2-7,TGTGCCAGCAGTTTAGCGCTGGAAAGCTCCTACGAGCAGTACTTC,CASSLALESSYEQYF
-,TRBV23-1,-,TRBJ2-2,TGCGCCAGCACTTCAATCTCCGGGGAGCTGTTTTTT,CASTSISGELFF
TRBD2,TRBV5-4,few,TRBJ2-1,TGTGCCAGCAGAAATCCGGGACTAGGGGGGAGTGAGCAGTTCTTC,CASRNPGLGGSEQFF
-,TRBV14,-,TRBJ2-7,TGTGTCAGCAGCCAAGGGGCGACCTACGAGCAGTACTTC,CVSSQGATYEQYF
TRBD1,TRBV7-9,-,TRBJ2-7,TGTGCCAGCAGATGGGACAGCTCCTACGAGCAGTACTTC,CASRWDSSYEQYF
-,TRBV20-1,-,TRBJ2-5,TGCAGTGCTAGAGATCCCGGCCAGGCGCTCCCCGGGGAGACCCAGTACTTC,CSARDPGQALPGETQYF
-,TRBV5-4,few,TRBJ1-2,TGTGCCAGCAGCTTGCTTGGGACTTTAGGCTATGGCTACACCTTC,CASSLLGTLGYGYTF
-,TRBV12-3/TRBV12-4,-,TRBJ2-3,TGTGCCAGCAGGTCCGAACAGGGCACAGATACGCAGTATTTT,CASRSEQGTDTQYF
-,TRBV12-3/TRBV12-4,few,TRBJ2-3,TGTGCCAGCAGTTCCCCGGGTCGCCCCGCCGATACGCAGTATTTT,CASSSPGRPADTQYF
-,TRBV28,-,TRBJ2-2,TGTGCCAGCAGTTTACCAATTTCAGGGTTTACCGGGGAGCTGTTTTTT,CASSLPISGFTGELFF
TRBD2,TRBV6-1,-,TRBJ2-1,TGTGCCAGCCCAAACGGGGGGCTAGCGGGAGGCTCCTACAATGAGCAGTTCTTC,CASPNGGLAGGSYNEQFF
-,TRBV7-9,many,TRBJ2-4,TGTGCCAGCAGCTCCGATCACCCGGACACGAGGACCAAAAACATTCAGTACTTC,CASSSDHPDTRTKNIQYF
TRBD1,TRBV6-5,-,TRBJ2-1,TGTGCCAGCAGTTACGGACAGGGTAGGGGCAATGAGCAGTTCTTC,CASSYGQGRGNEQFF
TRBD1,TRBV27,-,TRBJ1-2,TGTGCCACCAGGACAGGGGGCTTTGTGCCCACCTTC,CATRTGGFVPTF
-,TRBV12-5,few,TRBJ2-5,TGTGCTAGCTGCGGAGAAGCCGAGACCCAGTACTTC,CASCGEAETQYF